These 30 T cell receptor beta chains were all obtained from the same sample, sequenced in a study of T-cell reconstitution after alpha-beta-depleted transplantation in children. Researchers prepared the TCRbeta library using unique molecular identifiers, the study reports. In TCRdb, the PCR reads were re-called with MiXCR into one record per CDR3 protein. This sample has about 610,000 distinct CDR3 sequences, with 10% found just once. The sample was PBMCs from the stem cell graft donor, taken from the stem cell graft. These receptors all stem from a human donor who donated a stem cell graft to a child with acute myeloid leukemia.

This sequence joins TRBV20-1 and TRBJ1-5; TRBD1 matches 10 bases. CDR3 length equals 15 residues. Per the germline V gene, CDR1 is DFQATT and CDR2 is SNEGSKA (reference sequence). V lost 2 bases, J lost 1 base, and 2 bases stayed unmatched. CDR3 nucleotides: TGCAGTGCTAGAACGACAGGGGGCAGCAATCAGCCCCAGCATTTT. It is translated as CSARTTGGSNQPQHF.

The sample holds a few counts of this clonotype. J is TRBJ2-7 and V is TRBV29-1, with D perhaps matching TRBD2 (6 bases). V shed 6 bases and J shed 2 bases, with 14 bases lying between them. CDR3 length: 13 amino acids. Germline values: CDR1 SQVTM, CDR2 ANQGSEA. The CDR3 sequence is CSVGTGAPYEQYF. CDR3 nucleotide sequence: TGCAGCGTCGGAACGGGAGCACCCTACGAGCAGTACTTC.

This rearrangement joins TRBV5-1 to TRBJ2-1; TRBD2 agrees at 10 bases. This CDR3 comprises 15 residues. Germline values: CDR1 SGHRS, CDR2 YFSETQ. V shed 4 bases, J shed 8 bases, and the junction held 9 bases outside the gene matches. CDR3: CASSVGTSVTHEQFF. CDR3 sequence (DNA): TGCGCCAGCAGCGTCGGGACTAGCGTTACCCATGAGCAGTTCTTC.

This clonotype has a handful of counts. The chain recombines TRBV5-1 with TRBJ2-5; D ambiguous. The CDR3 spans 13 residues. CDR1 SGHRS and CDR2 YFSETQ come from the germline V gene. V gave up 2 bases and J gave up 5 bases, with 10 bases separating them. The CDR3 coding sequence is TGCGCCAGCAGCTTCTATGGCCGGGAGACCCAGTACTTC. This codes for CASSFYGRETQYF.

This clonotype has a count of ten or more. This chain joins TRBV15 and TRBJ2-1; 11 nucleotides agree with TRBD2. The CDR3 totals 16 residues. The germline gives CDR1 LNHNV, CDR2 YYDKDF (reference sequence). V trimming: 0 bases; J trimming: 7 bases; junction bases outside the gene matches: 5. The chain's CDR3 is CATSRDIGTSGNEQFF. The CDR3 bases are TGTGCCACCAGCAGAGATATAGGGACTAGCGGTAATGAGCAGTTCTTC.

The chain has TRBV28 and TRBJ1-5, with D possibly being TRBD1 (5 bases). Germline V CDR1 and CDR2: MDHEN, SYDVKM. V was trimmed by 4 bases and J by 4 bases, leaving 11 bases between them. The CDR3 loop spans 14 amino acids. CDR3 in amino acids: CASSSDRRNQPQHF. Written as DNA, the CDR3 is TGTGCCAGCAGTTCCGACAGACGGAATCAGCCCCAGCATTTT.

Many counts were recorded for this clonotype. The V and J genes are TRBV9 and TRBJ2-3; D is perhaps TRBD2 (6 bases). Trimming pared 3 bases from V and 3 bases from J, leaving 14 bases between. The CDR3 extends over 15 amino acids. The germline CDR1 and CDR2 sequences are SGDLS and YYNGEE. The CDR3 DNA is TGTGCCAGCAGCGGTAGCGGATTCCAAACAGATACGCAGTATTTT. It yields the protein CASSGSGFQTDTQYF.

This clonotype was observed a handful of times. The chain combines TRBV5-1 with TRBJ1-2, with TRBD1 matching 9 bases. Germline V gene lookup returns CDR1 SGHRS and CDR2 YFSETQ. The length of the CDR3 is 14 residues. Unmatched junction bases numbered 4, after V lost 5 bases and J lost 2 bases. The CDR3 sequence: CASRIGTGNYGYTF. CDR3 DNA: TGCGCCAGCAGAATCGGGACAGGGAACTATGGCTACACCTTC.

This clonotype has a handful of counts. The V and J genes are TRBV6-7 and TRBJ1-2; D call uncertain. TRBV6-7 is noted as an ORF with a role that remains uncertain. The CDR3 sequence is 14 residues long. V was cut by 0 bases and J by 8 bases, with 13 bases left in between. This CDR3 is CASSYSILGGGYTF. CDR3 bases: TGTGCCAGCAGTTACTCGATACTGGGCGGCGGCTACACCTTC.

The V gene is TRBV7-8, the J gene TRBJ2-5; a weak D match, TRBD2 (5 bases). With 3 bases removed from V and 1 base from J, the gap between germline ends came to 9 bases. Germline V gives CDR1 SGHVS, CDR2 FQNEAQ. CDR3 length: 14 amino acids. The chain's CDR3 is CASSLGAVQETQYF. The CDR3 bases are TGTGCCAGCAGCTTGGGAGCGGTCCAAGAGACCCAGTACTTC.

The chain recombines TRBV12-3 or TRBV12-4 with TRBJ1-5, with 8 nucleotides matching TRBD1. Trimming cost V 5 bases and J 12 bases; bases outside gene matches: 6. This CDR3 has 12 residues. The CDR3: CASSLPGTGQHF. The CDR3 DNA reads as TGTGCCAGCAGTCTCCCGGGGACAGGCCAGCATTTT.

Ten or more counts support this clonotype. The chain uses TRBV12-3 or TRBV12-4 and TRBJ2-2; no definite D call. The ends were cut back, 6 bases at V and 8 bases at J, with 10 bases in the middle. The CDR3 is 12 residues long. As DNA, the CDR3 is TGTGCCAGCAGCCTTCACGGGGGGGAGCTGTTTTTT. Translating gives CASSLHGGELFF.

In this sample, this clonotype turned up a few times. The chain combines TRBV30 with TRBJ2-5, with D uncertain. The germline gives CDR1 GTSNPN, CDR2 SVGIG (reference sequence). V was clipped by 0 bases and J by 1 base, with 6 bases between them. The CDR3 has 13 amino acids. CDR3 sequence reads: CAWSVSSQETQYF. As DNA, the CDR3 is TGTGCCTGGAGTGTAAGCTCCCAAGAGACCCAGTACTTC.

This clonotype was observed many times. The chain has TRBV20-1 and TRBJ2-7; 7 nucleotides match TRBD1. The length of the CDR3 is 14 residues. Germline lookup yields CDR1 DFQATT and CDR2 SNEGSKA (reference sequence). The junction had 13 bases not matched to a gene; V was cut back by 6 bases and J by 5 bases. The CDR3 reads CSAPDRDKFHEQYF. The CDR3 nucleotides are TGCAGTGCCCCCGACAGGGACAAGTTCCACGAGCAGTACTTC.

The chain joins TRBV14 to TRBJ2-7; unclear D gene. The CDR3 sequence is 11 residues long. V shed 4 bases and J shed 7 bases, with 8 bases lying between them. Germline V lookup: CDR1 SGHDN, CDR2 FVKESK. For the CDR3, the DNA is TGTGCCAGCAGCCCGTTCGGGGAGCAGTACTTC. Amino acid sequence: CASSPFGEQYF.

The DNA for the CDR3 is TGTGCCAGCAGCCATCTATCCACAGAGACCCAGTACTTC. Its protein product is CASSHLSTETQYF. The chain uses TRBV3-1 and TRBJ2-5; D unresolved. The CDR3 consists of 13 residues. Trimming took off 3 bases at V and 4 bases at J, with 9 bases between the two ends. The germline gives CDR1 LGHDT, CDR2 YNNKEL (reference sequence).

This chain links TRBV18 with TRBJ2-2; D is undetermined. CDR1 and CDR2 (germline): KGHSH, LQKENI. The V end was cut by 3 bases, the J end by 6 bases, with 14 bases between. The CDR3 is 15 amino acids. The CDR3 region has the DNA TGTGCCAGCTCACCCCTTTCCACCAGTGCCGGGGAGCTGTTTTTT. It yields the protein CASSPLSTSAGELFF.

This clonotype showed up many times. The chain has TRBV6-1 and TRBJ2-3, with D maybe TRBD1 (6 bases). The CDR3 has 13 residues. The ends were cut back, 3 bases at V and 7 bases at J, with 11 bases in the middle. Germline CDR1 and CDR2: MNHNS and SASEGT. The CDR3 loop is CASSDRTVNTQYF. The DNA of the CDR3 is TGTGCCAGCAGTGATCGGACAGTCAATACGCAGTATTTT.

This clonotype was counted only a few times. This chain joins TRBV12-3 or TRBV12-4 and TRBJ1-1; no clear D. CDR3 size: 13 residues. Trimming took off 2 bases at V and 5 bases at J, with 9 bases between the two ends. The CDR3 loop reads CASSLQRETEAFF. For the CDR3, the DNA is TGTGCCAGCAGTTTACAAAGGGAAACTGAAGCTTTCTTT.

This clonotype has more than one count but fewer than ten. The chain couples TRBV5-1 to TRBJ2-3; D is uncertain. Trimming stripped 5 bases from V and 3 bases from J, with 16 bases between. Per the germline V gene, CDR1 is SGHRS and CDR2 is YFSETQ. The length of the CDR3 is 15 residues. The CDR3 region is CASSSGRKTTDTQYF. The CDR3 bases are TGCGCCAGCAGTTCCGGACGGAAGACGACAGATACGCAGTATTTT.

The table lists this clonotype with many counts. The V gene is TRBV20-1, the J gene TRBJ2-3; 7 nucleotides align to TRBD1. CDR3 size: 15 residues. Germline values: CDR1 DFQATT, CDR2 SNEGSKA (reference sequence). Trimming took 5 bases from V and 4 from J; bases not matched to a gene: 12. CDR3 in DNA: TGCAGTGCTCTCGACAGGAAAGGGGGCCCAGATACGCAGTATTTT. Residues: CSALDRKGGPDTQYF.

The table lists this clonotype with many counts. This chain uses TRBV7-2 with TRBJ1-5; D is ambiguous. The germline gives CDR1 SGHTA, CDR2 FQGNSA. The V gene lost 1 base and the J gene lost 5 bases, with 3 bases spanning the gap. The CDR3 is made up of 12 amino acids. CDR3 nucleotide sequence: TGTGCCAGCAGCTTAGATTATCAGCCCCAGCATTTT. Protein: CASSLDYQPQHF. Using reference TRBV7-2 and TRBJ1-5 for the parts outside the CDR3, the full variable domain is GAGVSQSPSNKVTEKGKDVELRCDPISGHTALYWYRQSLGQGLEFLIYFQGNSAPDKSGLPSDRFSAERTGGSVSTLTIQRTQQEDSAVYLCASSLDYQPQHFGDGTRLSIL.

This chain joins TRBV7-3 and TRBJ2-3; possible D gene TRBD2, 6 bases. The CDR3 covers 16 residues. V was trimmed by 4 bases and J by 2 bases, leaving 16 bases between them. Germline values: CDR1 SGHTA, CDR2 FQGTGA. The CDR3 DNA is TGTGCCAGCAGCTCTGGCCTACGGGGGTCCACAGATACGCAGTATTTT. Translated: CASSSGLRGSTDTQYF.

V gene TRBV5-1 combines with J gene TRBJ2-1, with 12 bases matching TRBD2. CDR1 and CDR2 from the germline V gene are SGHRS and YFSETQ. This CDR3 comprises 18 residues. Trimming at V came to 4 bases and at J to 7 bases, leaving 15 bases not matched to a gene. In DNA form, the CDR3 reads TGCGCCAGCAGCCCCGAGACTAGCGGGAGCCCCGGTGGAAATGAGCAGTTCTTC. It yields the protein CASSPETSGSPGGNEQFF.

V and J are TRBV27 and TRBJ2-1, with D perhaps given as TRBD1 or TRBD2 (5 bases each). Germline assignment: CDR1 MNHEY and CDR2 SMNVEV (reference sequence). Deletions cut 2 bases from V and 6 bases from J, with 26 bases between. This CDR3 is built from 19 residues. CDR3 sequence reads: CASSLPPQGVPTSPNEQFF. The CDR3 nucleotides read TGTGCCAGCAGTTTACCGCCTCAGGGAGTCCCAACAAGTCCCAATGAGCAGTTCTTC.

This clonotype has only a few counts. This rearrangement joins TRBV5-1 to TRBJ2-7; 7 positions match TRBD2. This CDR3 is 15 amino acids long. Germline trimming cut 3 bases from V and 2 bases from J; bases unmatched to any gene: 8. Germline-derived CDR1 and CDR2 are SGHRS and YFSETQ. The CDR3 DNA follows: TGCGCCAGCAGCTCCGGGTCAGCGGGAACCTACGAGCAGTACTTC. This gives the protein CASSSGSAGTYEQYF.

The J gene is TRBJ1-1, the V gene TRBV4-3; D is perhaps TRBD1 (5 bases). The V and J ends lost 0 bases and 8 bases respectively, with 13 bases between them. The CDR3 loop spans 14 amino acids. Germline lookup yields CDR1 LGHNA and CDR2 YSLEER. This CDR3 is CASSQDSWQGEAFF. In DNA, the CDR3 is TGCGCCAGCAGCCAAGACAGTTGGCAGGGAGAAGCTTTCTTT.

V is TRBV6-2 or TRBV6-3 and J is TRBJ2-1, with D unresolved. CDR3 length: 12 amino acids. CDR1 is MNHEY and CDR2 is SVGEGT in the germline V gene. The V end was cut by 6 bases, the J end by 7 bases, with 10 bases between. CDR3 nucleotide sequence: TGTGCCAGCAGGGACCCTAAAAATGAGCAGTTCTTC. This translates into CASRDPKNEQFF.

This chain connects TRBV18 to TRBJ2-5; TRBD1 matches 8 bases. Trimming took 2 bases from V and 6 from J; bases not matched to a gene: 2. The CDR3 totals 13 residues. Per germline, CDR1 KGHSH and CDR2 LQKENI. CDR3 coding DNA: TGTGCCAGCTCACCAAGACAGGGGCAGACCCAGTACTTC. This translates into CASSPRQGQTQYF.

This clonotype was seen a handful of times. This sequence joins TRBV25-1 and TRBJ1-5; 10 nucleotides line up with TRBD1. Germline V CDR1 and CDR2: MGHDK, SYGVNS. This CDR3 is 16 amino acids long. The V and J ends lost 8 bases and 1 base, in that order; junction bases with no gene match: 8. The CDR3 spells CASSGQGRFSNQPQHF. CDR3 nucleotide sequence: TGTGCCAGCTCGGGACAGGGGAGGTTCAGCAATCAGCCCCAGCATTTT. The full variable domain, in which reference TRBV25-1 and TRBJ1-5 provide the parts outside the CDR3, is EADIYQTPRYLVIGTGKKITLECSQTMGHDKMYWYQQDPGMELHLIHYSYGVNSTEKGDLSSESTVSRIRTEHFPLTLESARPSHTSQYLCASSGQGRFSNQPQHFGDGTRLSIL.